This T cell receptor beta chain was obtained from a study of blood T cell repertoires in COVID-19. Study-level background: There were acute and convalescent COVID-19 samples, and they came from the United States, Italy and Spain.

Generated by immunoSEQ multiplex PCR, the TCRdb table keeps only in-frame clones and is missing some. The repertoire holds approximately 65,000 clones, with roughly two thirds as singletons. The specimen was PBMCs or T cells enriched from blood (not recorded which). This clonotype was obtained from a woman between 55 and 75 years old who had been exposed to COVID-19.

The CDR3 region is CASSQGSGYIGYTF. CDR3 coding DNA: TGTGCCAGCAGCCAAGGATCGGGTTATATTGGCTACACCTTC. This chain joins TRBV14 and TRBJ1-2; no clear D. V was clipped by 1 base and J by 7 bases, with 13 bases between them. CDR3 length equals 14 residues. Germline V gene sequence: CDR1 SGHDN, CDR2 FVKESK.